This T cell receptor beta chain was found in a study of blood T cells in healthy people across ages (dated by TCRdb to between 2015 and 2017). Concerning the study at large: Template switching captured roughly one uniquely barcoded TCR beta cDNA molecule per two T cells in model experiments. Age-related changes in TCR beta repertoire diversity were measured in the study by deep sequencing normalized with unique cDNA molecular identifiers. To avoid experimental bias, donors of different ages were randomly spread across the sequencing lanes. Four age groups were formed from the donors: young (average about 17 years), middle-aged (approximately 40), aged (62) and long-lived (around 82). Using the same blood draw, the study looked at two additional independent replicas of 1 million unique cDNA reads for two donors, one aged 18 to 29 and the other aged 80 or older. General conclusions and limits of the study: Conclusive comparison of naive and antigen-experienced compartments was prevented by the profiling of bulk unsorted PBMCs. Because donor CMV infection status was unknown, age-related changes in expanded clonotypes were potentially confounded. Observed TCR beta diversity per million T cells fell roughly linearly with age, and a significant reduction was already apparent by age roughly 40. Estimates of total diversity based on one million sequenced T cells were regarded as lower bounds and as underestimates. The long-lived group showed more naive CD4+ T cells, fewer expanded clones and increased TCR diversity than the aged group, suggesting age selection. There was a strong correlation between observed TCR beta diversity and the percentage of naive T cells measured by flow cytometry.

Systemically healthy Caucasian individuals from Russia, 35 to 40 in total and aged roughly 6 to 95 years, were included as donors. Each donor gave approximately 9.3 milliliters of peripheral blood, collected into EDTA-treated Vacutainer tubes. Ficoll-Paque density-gradient centrifugation was used to isolate PBMCs, with at least 6.5 million per sample. Total RNA, at least 6 micrograms per sample, was extracted from PBMCs with Trizol reagent. For every donor, flow cytometry on a PBMC aliquot measured the percentage of naive CD45RAhigh/CD27high T cells. This clonotype was observed at least ten times. Its antigen is currently not known. One base away there is no much larger clone; base qualities are not given. The CDR3 contains 15 residues, cysteine and phenylalanine counted. Solely the CDR3 DNA is kept, with 45 bases framed from the first base. The germline V gene supplies CDR1 LGHNA and CDR2 YSLEER. V is pruned by 5 bases and J by 2 bases, leaving 4 bases of the junction without a gene match.

Library generation was performed with 5' RACE. Sequencer: Illumina HiSeq 2500. A second PCR of roughly 7 to 11 cycles was performed with a sample-barcoded 5' primer and a J-beta primer mix. A unique molecular identifier was introduced onto each TCR beta cDNA molecule by a template-switch 5' adaptor carrying 12 random nucleotides. Each sample yielded at least 3 million CDR3-containing paired-end reads. First-strand cDNA synthesis was performed from all RNA using the Mint cDNA synthesis kit, with priming by a TRBC-specific oligonucleotide. Following uracil-DNA glycosylase treatment, all cDNA underwent a first 18-cycle PCR with the universal primers M1SS and BC2_uni_R. The original methods were these. Normalization of each sample was performed by random selection of 1 million high-quality reads, each carrying a distinct molecular identifier. Reads with shared molecular identifiers were discarded instead of being binned into consensus sequences. MiTCR, set to a Q25 quality threshold and the strictest error-elimination algorithm, was used for CDR3 identification, clonotype clustering and error correction. A nonparametric unseen species model using Euler transformation provided a lower-bound estimate of total TCR beta diversity. TCRdb trimmed the raw reads at Q25, called clones with MiXCR and kept productive beta chains. Every CDR3 protein is listed once, alongside the most common genes and DNA of its rows. The V and J calls come from TCRdb's annotation, not from the publication. For this sample the table gives 1.4 million or so distinct CDR3 sequences, of which about 42% were detected only once. Of the sample, about 3.8% falls within the top ten clones.

The rearrangement joined TRBV4-3 to TRBJ2-5; 11 nucleotides in the junction match TRBD2. What was sequenced was blood. This receptor was identified in a woman aged 18-29 years in good health. In nucleotides, the sequence is TGCGCCAGCAGCACAGGGACTAGCGGTCAAGAGACCCAGTACTTC. This sequence encodes CASSTGTSGQETQYF.